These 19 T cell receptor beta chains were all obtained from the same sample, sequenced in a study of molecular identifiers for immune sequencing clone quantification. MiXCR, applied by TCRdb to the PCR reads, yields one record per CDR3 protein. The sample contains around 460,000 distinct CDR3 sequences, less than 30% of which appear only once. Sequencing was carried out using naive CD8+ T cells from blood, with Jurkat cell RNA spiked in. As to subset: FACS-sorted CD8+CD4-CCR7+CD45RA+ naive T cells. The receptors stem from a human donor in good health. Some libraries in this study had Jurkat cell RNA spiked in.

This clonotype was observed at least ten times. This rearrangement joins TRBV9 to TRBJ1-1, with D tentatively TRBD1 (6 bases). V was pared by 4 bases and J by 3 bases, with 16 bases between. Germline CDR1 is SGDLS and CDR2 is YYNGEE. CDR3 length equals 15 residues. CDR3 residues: CASSPRGGADTEAFF. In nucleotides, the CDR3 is TGTGCCAGCAGCCCCCGAGGGGGGGCCGACACTGAAGCTTTCTTT.

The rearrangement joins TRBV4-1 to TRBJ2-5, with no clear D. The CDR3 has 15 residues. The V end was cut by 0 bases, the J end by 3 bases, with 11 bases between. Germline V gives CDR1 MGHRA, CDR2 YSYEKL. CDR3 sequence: CASSQDRTRKETQYF. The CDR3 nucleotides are TGCGCCAGCAGCCAAGACCGAACACGCAAAGAGACCCAGTACTTC.

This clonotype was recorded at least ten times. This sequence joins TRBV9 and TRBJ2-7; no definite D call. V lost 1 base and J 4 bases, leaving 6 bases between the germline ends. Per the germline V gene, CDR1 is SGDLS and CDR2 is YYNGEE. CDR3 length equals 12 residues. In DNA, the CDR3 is TGTGCCAGCAGCGTATCCGATTACGAGCAGTACTTC. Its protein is CASSVSDYEQYF.

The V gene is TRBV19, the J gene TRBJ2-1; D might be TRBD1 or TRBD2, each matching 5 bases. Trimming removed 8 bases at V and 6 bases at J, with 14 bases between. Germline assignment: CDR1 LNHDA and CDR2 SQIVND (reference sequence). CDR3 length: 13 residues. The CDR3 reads CASGPGPLNEQFF. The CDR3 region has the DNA TGTGCCAGTGGCCCGGGACCCCTCAATGAGCAGTTCTTC.

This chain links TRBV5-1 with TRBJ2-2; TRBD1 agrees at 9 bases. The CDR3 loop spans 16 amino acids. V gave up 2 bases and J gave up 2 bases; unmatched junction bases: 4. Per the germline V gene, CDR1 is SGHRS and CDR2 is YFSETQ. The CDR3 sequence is CASSFTDRGNTGELFF. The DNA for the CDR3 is TGCGCCAGCAGCTTCACGGACAGGGGCAACACCGGGGAGCTGTTTTTT.

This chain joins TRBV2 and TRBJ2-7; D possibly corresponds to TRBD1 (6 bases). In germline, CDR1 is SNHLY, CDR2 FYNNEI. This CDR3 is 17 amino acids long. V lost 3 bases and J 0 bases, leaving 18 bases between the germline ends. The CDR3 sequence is CASSDGAGAWSSYEQYF. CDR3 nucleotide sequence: TGTGCCAGCAGTGACGGGGCAGGGGCCTGGAGCTCCTACGAGCAGTACTTC.

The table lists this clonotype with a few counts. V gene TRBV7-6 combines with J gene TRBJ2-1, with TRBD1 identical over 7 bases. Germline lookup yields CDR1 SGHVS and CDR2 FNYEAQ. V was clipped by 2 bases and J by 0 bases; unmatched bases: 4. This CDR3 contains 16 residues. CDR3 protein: CASSLNRDSSYNEQFF. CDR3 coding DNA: TGTGCCAGCAGCTTAAACCGGGACAGCTCCTACAATGAGCAGTTCTTC.

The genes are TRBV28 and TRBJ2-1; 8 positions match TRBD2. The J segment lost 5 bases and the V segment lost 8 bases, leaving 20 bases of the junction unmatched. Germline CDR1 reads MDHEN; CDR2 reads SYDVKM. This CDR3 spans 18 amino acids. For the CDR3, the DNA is TGTGCCAGCTGTTCCCTGCTTTGGGTAGCGGGAAAGGACAATGAGCAGTTCTTC. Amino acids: CASCSLLWVAGKDNEQFF.

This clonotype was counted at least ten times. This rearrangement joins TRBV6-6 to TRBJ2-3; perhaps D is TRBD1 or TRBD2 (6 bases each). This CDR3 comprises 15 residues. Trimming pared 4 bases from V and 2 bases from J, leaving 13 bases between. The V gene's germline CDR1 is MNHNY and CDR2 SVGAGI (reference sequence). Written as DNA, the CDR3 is TGTGCCAGCAGTTGGTCCGGGGGCTACACAGATACGCAGTATTTT. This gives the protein CASSWSGGYTDTQYF.

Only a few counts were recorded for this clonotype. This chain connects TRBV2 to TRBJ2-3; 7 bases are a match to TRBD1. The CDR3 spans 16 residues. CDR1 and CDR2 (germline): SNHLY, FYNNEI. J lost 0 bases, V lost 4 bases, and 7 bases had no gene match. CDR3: CASSGDRDASTDTQYF. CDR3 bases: TGTGCCAGCAGTGGGGACAGAGACGCTAGCACAGATACGCAGTATTTT. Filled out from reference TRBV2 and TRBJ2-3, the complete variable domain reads EPEVTQTPSHQVTQMGQEVILRCVPISNHLYFYWYRQILGQKVEFLVSFYNNEISEKSEIFDDQFSVERPDGSNFTLKIRSTKLEDSAMYFCASSGDRDASTDTQYFGPGTRLTVL.

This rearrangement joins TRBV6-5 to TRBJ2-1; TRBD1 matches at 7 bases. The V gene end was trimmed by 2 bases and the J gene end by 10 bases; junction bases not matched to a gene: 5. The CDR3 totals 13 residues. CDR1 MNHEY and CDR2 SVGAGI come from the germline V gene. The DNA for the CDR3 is TGTGCCAGCAGTTACCACCCAGGGGGAGAGCAGTTCTTC. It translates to CASSYHPGGEQFF.

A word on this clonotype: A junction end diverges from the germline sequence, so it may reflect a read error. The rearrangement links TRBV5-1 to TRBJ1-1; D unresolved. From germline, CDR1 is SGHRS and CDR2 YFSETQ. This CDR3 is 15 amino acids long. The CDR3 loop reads CASSLDVGRYTEALF. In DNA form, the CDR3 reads TGCGCCAGCAGCTTGGATGTGGGTAGGTACACTGAAGCTCTCTTT.

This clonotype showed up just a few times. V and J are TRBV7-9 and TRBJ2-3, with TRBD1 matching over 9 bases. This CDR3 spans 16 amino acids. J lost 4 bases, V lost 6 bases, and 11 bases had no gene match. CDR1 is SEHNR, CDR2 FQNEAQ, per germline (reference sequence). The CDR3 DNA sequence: TGTGCCAGCAGAGCACCCGGGACAGGGTTCGCAGATACGCAGTATTTT. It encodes CASRAPGTGFADTQYF.

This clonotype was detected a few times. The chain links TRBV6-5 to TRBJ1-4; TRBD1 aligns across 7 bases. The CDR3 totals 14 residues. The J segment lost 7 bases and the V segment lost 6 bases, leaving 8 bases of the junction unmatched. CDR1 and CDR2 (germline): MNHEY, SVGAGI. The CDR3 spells CASRIRGSFEKLFF. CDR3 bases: TGTGCCAGCAGGATCAGGGGGTCTTTTGAAAAACTGTTTTTT.

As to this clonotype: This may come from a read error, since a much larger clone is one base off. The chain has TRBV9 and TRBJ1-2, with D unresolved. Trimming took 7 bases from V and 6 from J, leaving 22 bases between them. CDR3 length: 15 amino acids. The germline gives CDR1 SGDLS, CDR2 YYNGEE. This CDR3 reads CASADMRENADGYTF. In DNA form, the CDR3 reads TGTGCCAGCGCTGATATGCGGGAAAACGCCGATGGCTACACCTTC.

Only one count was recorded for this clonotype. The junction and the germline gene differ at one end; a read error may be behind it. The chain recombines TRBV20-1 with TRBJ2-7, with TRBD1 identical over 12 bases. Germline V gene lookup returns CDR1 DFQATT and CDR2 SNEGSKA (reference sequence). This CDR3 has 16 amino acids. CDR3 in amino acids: CGASSRDRGRMDGQYF. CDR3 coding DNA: TGCGGTGCATCGTCCCGGGACAGGGGGCGGATGGACGGGCAGTACTTC.

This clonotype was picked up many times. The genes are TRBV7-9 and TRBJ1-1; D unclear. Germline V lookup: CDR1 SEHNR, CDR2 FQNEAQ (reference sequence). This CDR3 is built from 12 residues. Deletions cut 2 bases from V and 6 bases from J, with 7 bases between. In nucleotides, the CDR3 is TGTGCCAGCAGCTTATCTTTTCCTGAAGCTTTCTTT. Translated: CASSLSFPEAFF.

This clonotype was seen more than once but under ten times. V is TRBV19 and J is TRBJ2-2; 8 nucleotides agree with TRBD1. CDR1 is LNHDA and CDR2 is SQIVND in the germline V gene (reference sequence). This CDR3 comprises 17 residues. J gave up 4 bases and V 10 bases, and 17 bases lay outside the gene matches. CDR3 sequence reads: CATTQDRVGMGTGELFF. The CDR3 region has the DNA TGTGCCACCACCCAGGACAGGGTGGGCATGGGCACCGGGGAGCTGTTTTTT.

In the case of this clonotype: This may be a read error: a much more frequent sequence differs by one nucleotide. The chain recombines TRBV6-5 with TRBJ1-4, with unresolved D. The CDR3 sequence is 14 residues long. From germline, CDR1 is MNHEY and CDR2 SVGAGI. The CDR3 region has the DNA TGTGCCAGCAGTCCGGACGTAGGGAGGGAAAAACTGGTTTTT. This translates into CASSPDVGREKLVF.